This T cell receptor beta chain appears in the sequencing data of a study of T cells in Graves' hyperthyroidism and ophthalmopathy. The investigators amplified TCR beta CDR3 regions from RNA transcripts. The HTBI set primed first-round TCR CDR3 RT-PCR. TCRdb called the multiplex PCR reads again in MiXCR, with one record for every CDR3 protein. The table includes about 380,000 distinct CDR3 sequences, approximately 14% detected once. Patients counted as stable if ophthalmopathy did not develop within 18 months. The authors obtained PBMCs from over 8 ml of fresh peripheral blood. This clonotype was seen at least ten times. Its target is not known. The germline V gene has CDR1 SNHLY and CDR2 FYNNEI. There are 12 residues in the CDR3. Trimming stripped 5 bases from V and 8 bases from J, with 12 bases between. General observations from the study: Separation of ophthalmopathy from stable hyperthyroidism was achieved by a 13 V-J model. Most expanded thyroid clonotypes above 0.001 recurred in blood.

The specimen sequenced was blood. The sequence came from a woman in her fifties or sixties with Graves' hyperthyroidism. The chain uses TRBV2 and TRBJ1-1; a possible D gene is TRBD1 (5 bases). In nucleotides, the CDR3 is TGTGCCAGCAGTTTCTACAGGAGCGAAGCTTTCTTT. Its protein is CASSFYRSEAFF.